Given below is one TCR beta chain in context. Its antigen remains unknown. The data are from a study of T cells after yellow fever vaccination. Study observations and caveats: It was the secondary response that reached its peak faster, day 5 versus 15, but it was weaker.

Each CDR3 protein is one row after TCRdb ran MiXCR on the 5' RACE reads. The sample holds a few hundred thousand distinct CDR3 sequences; 8.7% are singletons and the top ten take about 3.7%. Germline V CDR1 and CDR2: MNHEY, SVGAGI. CDR3 length: 15 residues. V was clipped by 0 bases and J by 3 bases, with 10 bases between them. This receptor was obtained from a man between 18 and 35 years old who received the YFV17D yellow fever vaccine. The sample here was CD4+ T cells sorted from PBMCs, taken 5 days after the yellow fever booster vaccination. The chain is built from TRBV6-5 and TRBJ2-3, with D perhaps matching TRBD1 or TRBD2 (6 bases each). DNA for the CDR3: TGTGCCAGCAGTTACTCGAAAGGGGGGACAGATACGCAGTATTTT. Translating gives CASSYSKGGTDTQYF.